This TCR beta chain comes out of a study of T cell responses to AZD1222 COVID-19 vaccine. Overall study results and limits: Spike-specific TCR breadth and depth both grew after two AZD1222 doses. Dominant at 160-218 and 743-854, vaccine-associated CD4 TCRs also spanned spike. Females outnumbered males among donors, who were mostly white British; clonal diversity was possibly underestimated. Targeting of unmutated variant regions was reportedly seen in nearly half of spike-specific TCRs.

Repertoires were generated with immunoSEQ multiplex PCR, while TCRdb's copy carries only in-frame clones and drops some. Here the sample spans 130,000 or so clones, about 90% being singletons. This CDR3 region has 12 residues. Germline lookup yields CDR1 SGHAT and CDR2 FQDESV (reference sequence). V was clipped by 5 bases and J by 2 bases, with 6 bases between them. Turning to this clone: As yet, its antigen is unknown.

Sequences were derived from peripheral blood, sampled on day 0 of AZD1222 vaccination. The gene calls are TRBV11-1 and TRBJ1-2; D is uncertain. This receptor was identified in an adult in good health. Here the CDR3 DNA reads TGTGCCAGCAGCCTATCAAACTATGGCTACACCTTC. Protein product: CASSLSNYGYTF.